One sample yielded the 9 T cell receptor beta chains listed below, sequenced in a study of cytomegalovirus exposure and HLA in healthy donors. The PCR used 60 Vbeta and 13 Jbeta primers. Sequencing used immunoSEQ multiplex PCR; TCRdb keeps in-frame clones, though not all of them. The sample lists some 100,000 clones; 81% were seen once. The material sequenced was PBMCs. These receptors were taken from a girl aged 2 to 10 in good health and CMV-seropositive.

The J gene is TRBJ2-7, the V gene TRBV15, with TRBD2 matching over 11 bases. Per the germline V gene, CDR1 is LNHNV and CDR2 is YYDKDF (reference sequence). CDR3 length: 17 residues. V was clipped by 0 bases and J by 2 bases; unmatched bases: 6. The CDR3 DNA reads TGTGCCACCAGCAGAGATCACCTAGCGGGAGGTCCCTACGAGCAGTACTTC. This codes for CATSRDHLAGGPYEQYF. The full variable domain, with the rest looked up from reference TRBV15 and TRBJ2-7, is DAMVIQNPRYQVTQFGKPVTLSCSQTLNHNVMYWYQQKSSQAPKLLFHYYDKDFNNEADTPDNFQSRRPNTSFCFLDIRSPGLGDTAMYLCATSRDHLAGGPYEQYFGPGTRLTVT.

J is TRBJ1-1 and V is TRBV4-1; D uncertain. Germline lookup yields CDR1 MGHRA and CDR2 YSYEKL. The CDR3 loop spans 14 amino acids. Trimming shortened V by 4 bases and J by 3 bases, and 12 bases separated the two germline ends. The CDR3 DNA reads TGCGCCAGCAGCCTGATAAGTCAGGACACTGAAGCTTTCTTT. Amino acids: CASSLISQDTEAFF.

The rearrangement links TRBV6-1 to TRBJ2-1, with D tentatively TRBD1 (5 bases). The V end lost 5 bases, the J end lost 8 bases, and 7 bases lay between the germline ends. Germline CDR1 is MNHNS and CDR2 is SASEGT. This CDR3 is built from 11 residues. CDR3 coding DNA: TGTGCCAGCAGTAGGGGTGATGAGCAGTTCTTC. Translating it yields CASSRGDEQFF.

This sequence joins TRBV25-1 and TRBJ2-3; 10 positions agree with TRBD2. This CDR3 spans 15 amino acids. Germline assignment: CDR1 MGHDK and CDR2 SYGVNS. The trim removed 4 bases at V and 4 bases at J, leaving 5 bases unmatched. The DNA of the CDR3 is TGTGCCAGCAGTGCCAGCGGGAGGGCCGCAGATACGCAGTATTTT. This sequence encodes CASSASGRAADTQYF. The variable domain in full, with the rest retrieved from reference TRBV25-1 and TRBJ2-3, is EADIYQTPRYLVIGTGKKITLECSQTMGHDKMYWYQQDPGMELHLIHYSYGVNSTEKGDLSSESTVSRIRTEHFPLTLESARPSHTSQYLCASSASGRAADTQYFGPGTRLTVL.

This clone was seen once. The chain combines TRBV29-1 with TRBJ2-1, with 8 positions matching TRBD2. The CDR3 has 14 residues. Trimming cost V 3 bases and J 7 bases; bases outside gene matches: 8. Germline V gene lookup returns CDR1 SQVTM and CDR2 ANQGSEA. CDR3 region: CSVDGLAGTNEQFF. The DNA of the CDR3 is TGCAGCGTTGACGGGCTAGCGGGCACTAATGAGCAGTTCTTC.

This sequence joins TRBV19 and TRBJ2-7, with TRBD1 matching 7 bases. V lost 5 bases and J lost 2; bases outside the gene matches: 3. Germline CDR1 is LNHDA and CDR2 is SQIVND (reference sequence). The length of the CDR3 is 13 residues. CDR3 DNA sequence: TGTGCCAGTAGTTCCCAGGGGGCCTACGAGCAGTACTTC. Its translation is CASSSQGAYEQYF.

This clone was recorded once. This sequence joins TRBV10-3 and TRBJ2-3, with 7 bases lining up with TRBD2. The CDR3 covers 14 residues. From germline, CDR1 is ENHRY and CDR2 SYGVKD. Trimming removed 4 bases from V and 2 bases from J; junction bases left unmatched: 3. The CDR3 DNA reads as TGTGCCATCAGTGTGAGCGGGGACACAGATACGCAGTATTTT. Amino acid sequence: CAISVSGDTDTQYF.

The chain couples TRBV9 to TRBJ2-3; D possibly corresponds to TRBD2 (6 bases). In germline, CDR1 is SGDLS, CDR2 YYNGEE. V was cut by 0 bases and J by 3 bases, with 8 bases left in between. This CDR3 spans 14 amino acids. The CDR3 bases are TGTGCCAGCAGCGTAGTGGGGGGAACAGATACGCAGTATTTT. Its protein product is CASSVVGGTDTQYF.

This clone was observed a few times. The chain combines TRBV2 with TRBJ1-1, with a tentative D call TRBD1 (6 bases). There are 14 residues in the CDR3. CDR1 is SNHLY and CDR2 is FYNNEI in the germline V gene. V was pared by 6 bases and J by 4 bases, with 15 bases between. This CDR3 reads CASRQNREGTEAFF. Written as DNA, the CDR3 is TGTGCCAGCAGGCAGAACAGGGAGGGCACTGAAGCTTTCTTT.